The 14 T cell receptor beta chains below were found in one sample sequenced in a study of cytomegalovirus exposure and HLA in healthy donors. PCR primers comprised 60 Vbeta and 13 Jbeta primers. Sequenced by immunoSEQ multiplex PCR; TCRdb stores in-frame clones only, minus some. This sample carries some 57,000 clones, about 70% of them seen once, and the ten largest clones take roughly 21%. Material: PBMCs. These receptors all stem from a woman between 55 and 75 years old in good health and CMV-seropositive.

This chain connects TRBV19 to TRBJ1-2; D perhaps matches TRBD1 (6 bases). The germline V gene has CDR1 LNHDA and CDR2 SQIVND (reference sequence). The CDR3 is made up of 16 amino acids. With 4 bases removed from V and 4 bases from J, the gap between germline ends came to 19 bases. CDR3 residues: CASSKDSATPLYGYTF. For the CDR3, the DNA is TGTGCCAGTAGTAAGGACAGCGCTACCCCTCTCTATGGCTACACCTTC.

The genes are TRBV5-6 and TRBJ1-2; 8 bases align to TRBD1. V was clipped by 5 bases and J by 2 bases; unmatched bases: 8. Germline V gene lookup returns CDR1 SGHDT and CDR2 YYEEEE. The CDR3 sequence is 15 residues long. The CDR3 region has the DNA TGTGCCAGCAGGCCCACTCACAGGGGGAACTATGGCTACACCTTC. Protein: CASRPTHRGNYGYTF.

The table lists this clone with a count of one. The CDR3 here is CASSPGTSGGADTQYF. For the CDR3, the DNA is TGTGCCAGCAGCCCCGGGACTAGCGGGGGGGCAGATACGCAGTATTTT. The chain is built from TRBV7-3 and TRBJ2-3; 16 nucleotides line up with TRBD2. The CDR3 is 16 amino acids. Losses at the gene ends were 5 bases for V and 4 bases for J; bases not matched to a gene: 3. The germline gives CDR1 SGHTA, CDR2 FQGTGA.

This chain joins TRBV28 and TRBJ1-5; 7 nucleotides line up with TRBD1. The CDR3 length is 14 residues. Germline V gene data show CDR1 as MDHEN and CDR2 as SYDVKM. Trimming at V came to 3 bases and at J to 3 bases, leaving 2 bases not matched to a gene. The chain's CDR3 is CASSLGQNNQPQHF. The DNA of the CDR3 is TGTGCCAGCAGTTTGGGACAGAACAATCAGCCCCAGCATTTT.

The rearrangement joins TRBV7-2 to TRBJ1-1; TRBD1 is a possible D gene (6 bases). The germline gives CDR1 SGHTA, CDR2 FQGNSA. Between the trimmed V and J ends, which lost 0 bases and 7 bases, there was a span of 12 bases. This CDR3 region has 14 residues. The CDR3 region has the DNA TGTGCCAGCAGCTTAGCGGTACAGGGACGTGAAGCTTTCTTT. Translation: CASSLAVQGREAFF.

CDR3 nucleotide sequence: TGTGCCAGCAGCTTCGGGGGGAACCTCAAAAACATTCAGTACTTC. Translated, it gives CASSFGGNLKNIQYF. This rearrangement joins TRBV7-8 to TRBJ2-4, with 7 nucleotides matching TRBD2. With V trimmed by 3 bases and J by 3 bases, 5 bases remained unmatched. The CDR3 runs 15 residues. Per germline, CDR1 SGHVS and CDR2 FQNEAQ.

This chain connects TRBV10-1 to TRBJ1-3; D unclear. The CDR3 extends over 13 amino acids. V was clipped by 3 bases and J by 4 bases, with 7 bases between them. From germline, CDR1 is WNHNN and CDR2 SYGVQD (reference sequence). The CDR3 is CASSDRFGNTIYF. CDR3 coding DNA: TGCGCCAGCAGTGACAGGTTCGGAAACACCATATATTTT.

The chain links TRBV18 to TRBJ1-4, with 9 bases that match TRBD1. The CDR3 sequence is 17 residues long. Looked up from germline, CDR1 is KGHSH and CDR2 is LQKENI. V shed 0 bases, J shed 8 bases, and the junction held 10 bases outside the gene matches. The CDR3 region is CASSPPSPTGGSEKLFF. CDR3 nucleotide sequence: TGTGCCAGCTCACCACCGTCCCCGACAGGGGGTTCAGAAAAACTGTTTTTT.

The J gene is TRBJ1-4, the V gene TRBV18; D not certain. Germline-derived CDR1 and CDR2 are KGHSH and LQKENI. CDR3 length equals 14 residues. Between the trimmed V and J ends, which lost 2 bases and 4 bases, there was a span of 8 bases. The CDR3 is CASSPWSGNEKLFF. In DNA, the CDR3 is TGTGCCAGCTCACCATGGTCGGGTAATGAAAAACTGTTTTTT.

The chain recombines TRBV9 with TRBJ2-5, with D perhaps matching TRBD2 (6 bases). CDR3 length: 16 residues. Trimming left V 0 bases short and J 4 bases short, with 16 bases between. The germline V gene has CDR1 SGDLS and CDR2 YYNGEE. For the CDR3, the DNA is TGTGCCAGCAGCGTAGGTCCAGGGAGGTACGGAGAGACCCAGTACTTC. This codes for CASSVGPGRYGETQYF. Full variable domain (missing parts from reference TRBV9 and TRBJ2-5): DSGVTQTPKHLITATGQRVTLRCSPRSGDLSVYWYQQSLDQGLQFLIQYYNGEERAKGNILERFSAQQFPDLHSELNLSSLELGDSALYFCASSVGPGRYGETQYFGPGTRLLVL.

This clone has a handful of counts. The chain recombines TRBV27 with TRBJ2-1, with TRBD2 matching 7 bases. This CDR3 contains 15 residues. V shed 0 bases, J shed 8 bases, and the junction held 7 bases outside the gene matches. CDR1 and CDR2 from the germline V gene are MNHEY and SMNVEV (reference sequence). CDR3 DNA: TGTGCCAGCAGTTTATCCCTGAGGCTAGCGGATGAGCAGTTCTTC. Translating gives CASSLSLRLADEQFF.

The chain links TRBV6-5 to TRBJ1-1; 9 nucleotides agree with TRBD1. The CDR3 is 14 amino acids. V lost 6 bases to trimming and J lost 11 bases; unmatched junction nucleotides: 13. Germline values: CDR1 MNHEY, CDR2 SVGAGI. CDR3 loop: CASSKQPGQGYAFF. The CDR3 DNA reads TGTGCCAGCAGCAAACAACCGGGACAGGGCTACGCTTTCTTT.

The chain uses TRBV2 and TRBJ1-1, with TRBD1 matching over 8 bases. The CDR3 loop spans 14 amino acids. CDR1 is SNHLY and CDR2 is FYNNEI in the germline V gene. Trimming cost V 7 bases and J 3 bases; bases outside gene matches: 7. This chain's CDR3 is CASIGQGGYTEAFF. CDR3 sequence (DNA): TGTGCCAGCATAGGACAGGGAGGATACACTGAAGCTTTCTTT.

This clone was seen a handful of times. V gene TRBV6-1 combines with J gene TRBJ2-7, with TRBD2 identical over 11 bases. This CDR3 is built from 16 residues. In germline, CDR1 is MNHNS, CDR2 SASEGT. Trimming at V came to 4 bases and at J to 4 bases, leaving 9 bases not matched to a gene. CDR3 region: CASSVGVAGGLYEQYF. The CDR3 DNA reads TGTGCCAGCAGTGTAGGGGTAGCGGGGGGGCTGTACGAGCAGTACTTC.